This TCR beta chain was profiled in a study of T cells in Graves' hyperthyroidism and ophthalmopathy. The wider study: Peripheral blood samples were taken at initial diagnosis, prior to any treatment.

The source material, RNA transcripts, was used to amplify TCR beta CDR3 regions. TCR CDR3 regions were first amplified by RT-PCR with HTBI primers. TCRdb fed the multiplex PCR reads into MiXCR, producing one record per CDR3 protein. The data show approximately 510,000 distinct CDR3 sequences, around 20% seen once. This clonotype came up many times. Its antigen is not identified. The study's findings and limits: Separating ophthalmopathy from stable hyperthyroidism was achieved by a 13 V-J model. Ophthalmopathy, as predicted by the model, came a median 6.5 months after the prediction.

Material for sequencing was blood. This sequence originates from a young man with Graves' hyperthyroidism.

In DNA form, the CDR3 reads TGCAGTGCTAGAGGGACAGTGATGAACACTGAAGCTTTCTTT. Protein sequence: CSARGTVMNTEAFF. V gene TRBV20-1 combines with J gene TRBJ1-1, with D perhaps TRBD1 (6 bases). Germline values: CDR1 DFQATT, CDR2 SNEGSKA (reference sequence). The CDR3 length is 14 residues. The V end lost 1 base, the J end lost 0 bases, and 9 bases lay between the germline ends.